This T cell receptor beta chain came from a study of blood T cell repertoires in COVID-19. Study-wide background: Samples representing acute and convalescent COVID-19 were sourced from the United States, Italy and Spain.

The V and J ends lost 7 bases and 9 bases, in that order; junction bases with no gene match: 6. Germline V gene data show CDR1 as KGHDR and CDR2 as SFDVKD. The CDR3 consists of 15 residues. This clone occurred once. Measured with immunoSEQ multiplex PCR; TCRdb has only the in-frame clones, and not every one. The sample lists about 330,000 clones, around 85% occurring once. This TCR was recovered from a human donor in a cohort sampled during active COVID-19. The chain carries TRBV24-1 and TRBJ2-1; TRBD2 matches at 15 bases. The sequenced sample was peripheral blood. CDR3 sequence: CATSWTSGGAFEQFF. The CDR3 bases are TGTGCCACCAGCTGGACTAGCGGGGGGGCCTTTGAGCAGTTCTTC.